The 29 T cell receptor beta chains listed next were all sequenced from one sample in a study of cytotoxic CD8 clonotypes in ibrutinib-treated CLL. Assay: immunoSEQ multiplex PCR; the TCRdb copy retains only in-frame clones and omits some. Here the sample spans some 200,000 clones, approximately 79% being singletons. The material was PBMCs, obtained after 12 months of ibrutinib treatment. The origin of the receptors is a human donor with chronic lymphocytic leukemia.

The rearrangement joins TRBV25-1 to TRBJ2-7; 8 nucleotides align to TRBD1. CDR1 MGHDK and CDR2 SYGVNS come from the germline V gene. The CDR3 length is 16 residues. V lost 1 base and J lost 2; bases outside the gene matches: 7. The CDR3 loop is CASSEWGQVEAYEQYF. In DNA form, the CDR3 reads TGTGCCAGCAGTGAATGGGGACAGGTTGAGGCCTACGAGCAGTACTTC.

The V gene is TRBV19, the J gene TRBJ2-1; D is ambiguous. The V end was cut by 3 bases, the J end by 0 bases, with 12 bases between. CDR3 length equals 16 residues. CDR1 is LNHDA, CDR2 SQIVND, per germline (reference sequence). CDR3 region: CASSIPGPSSYNEQFF. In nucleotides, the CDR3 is TGTGCCAGTAGTATCCCCGGCCCAAGCTCCTACAATGAGCAGTTCTTC.

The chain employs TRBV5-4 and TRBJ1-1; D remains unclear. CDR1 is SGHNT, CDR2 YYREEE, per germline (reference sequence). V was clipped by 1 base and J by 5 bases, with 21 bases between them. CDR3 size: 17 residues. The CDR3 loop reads CASSLTGLPLSVTEAFF. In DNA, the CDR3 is TGTGCCAGCAGCTTGACGGGCCTCCCCTTGTCGGTAACTGAAGCTTTCTTT.

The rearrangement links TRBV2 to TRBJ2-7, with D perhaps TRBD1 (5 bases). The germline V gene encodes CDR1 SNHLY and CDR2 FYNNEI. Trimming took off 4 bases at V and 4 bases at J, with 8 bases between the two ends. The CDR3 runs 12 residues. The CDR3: CASSAGWYEQYF. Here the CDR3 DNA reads TGTGCCAGCAGTGCAGGGTGGTACGAGCAGTACTTC. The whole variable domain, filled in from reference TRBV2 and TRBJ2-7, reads EPEVTQTPSHQVTQMGQEVILRCVPISNHLYFYWYRQILGQKVEFLVSFYNNEISEKSEIFDDQFSVERPDGSNFTLKIRSTKLEDSAMYFCASSAGWYEQYFGPGTRLTVT.

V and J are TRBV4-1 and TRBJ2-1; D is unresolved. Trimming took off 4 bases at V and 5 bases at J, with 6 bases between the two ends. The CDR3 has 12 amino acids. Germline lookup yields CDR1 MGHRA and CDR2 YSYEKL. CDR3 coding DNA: TGCGCCAGCAGCCTACTGGACAATGAGCAGTTCTTC. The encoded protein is CASSLLDNEQFF.

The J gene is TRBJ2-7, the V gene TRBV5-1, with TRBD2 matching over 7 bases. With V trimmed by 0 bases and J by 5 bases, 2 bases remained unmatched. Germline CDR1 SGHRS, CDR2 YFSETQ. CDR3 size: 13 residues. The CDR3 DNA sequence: TGCGCCAGCAGCTTGGCAGGGAGGGACGAGCAGTACTTC. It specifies CASSLAGRDEQYF.

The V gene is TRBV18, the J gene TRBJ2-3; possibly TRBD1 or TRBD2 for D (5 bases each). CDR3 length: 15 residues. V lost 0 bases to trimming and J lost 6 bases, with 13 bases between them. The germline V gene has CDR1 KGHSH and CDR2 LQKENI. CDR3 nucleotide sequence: TGTGCCAGCTCACCACCGGGGGACGCACTGGATACGCAGTATTTT. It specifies CASSPPGDALDTQYF.

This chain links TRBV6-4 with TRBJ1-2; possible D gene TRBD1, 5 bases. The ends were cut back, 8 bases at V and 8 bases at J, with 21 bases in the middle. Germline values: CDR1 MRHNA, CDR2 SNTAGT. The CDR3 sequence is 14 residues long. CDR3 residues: CASQPTGGSYGYTF. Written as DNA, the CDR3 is TGTGCCAGCCAACCTACCGGGGGGTCGTACGGCTACACCTTC.

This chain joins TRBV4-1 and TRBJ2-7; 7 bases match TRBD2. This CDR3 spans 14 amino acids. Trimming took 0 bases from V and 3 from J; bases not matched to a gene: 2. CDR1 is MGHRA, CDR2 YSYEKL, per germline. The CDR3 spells CASSQEPGGYEQYF. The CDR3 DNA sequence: TGCGCCAGCAGCCAAGAGCCGGGGGGCTACGAGCAGTACTTC.

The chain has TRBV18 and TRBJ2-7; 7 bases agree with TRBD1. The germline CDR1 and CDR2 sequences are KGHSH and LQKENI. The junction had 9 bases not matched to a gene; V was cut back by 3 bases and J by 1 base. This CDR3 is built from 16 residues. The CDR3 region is CASSPGTATTSYEQYF. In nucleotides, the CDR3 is TGTGCCAGCTCACCCGGGACAGCAACTACATCCTACGAGCAGTACTTC.

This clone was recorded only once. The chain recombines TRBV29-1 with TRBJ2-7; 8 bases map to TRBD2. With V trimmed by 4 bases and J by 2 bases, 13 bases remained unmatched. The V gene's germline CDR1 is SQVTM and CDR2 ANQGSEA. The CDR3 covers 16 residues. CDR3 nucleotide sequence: TGCAGCGTTGCTCACCCGGGGGGGGACAAACCCTACGAGCAGTACTTC. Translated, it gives CSVAHPGGDKPYEQYF.

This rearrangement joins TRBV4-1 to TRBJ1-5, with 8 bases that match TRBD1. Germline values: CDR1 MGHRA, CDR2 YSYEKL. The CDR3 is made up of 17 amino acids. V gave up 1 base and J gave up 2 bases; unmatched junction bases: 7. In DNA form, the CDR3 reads TGCGCCAGCAGCCAAGGTCAGGGGGCGGGTGGCAATCAGCCCCAGCATTTT. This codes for CASSQGQGAGGNQPQHF.

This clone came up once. CDR3 sequence reads: CASSESGNPHEQYF. CDR3 DNA sequence: TGCGCCAGCAGTGAGTCAGGAAATCCCCACGAGCAGTACTTC. The chain couples TRBV10-1 to TRBJ2-7; D not resolved. CDR1 is WNHNN and CDR2 is SYGVQD in the germline V gene (reference sequence). Trimming removed 0 bases from V and 5 bases from J, with 11 bases in between. The CDR3 runs 14 residues.

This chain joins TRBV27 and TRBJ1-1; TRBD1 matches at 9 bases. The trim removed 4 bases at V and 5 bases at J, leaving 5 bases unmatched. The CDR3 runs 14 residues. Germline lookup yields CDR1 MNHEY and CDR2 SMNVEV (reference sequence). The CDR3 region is CASSSGQGNTEAFF. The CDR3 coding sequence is TGTGCCAGCAGTTCAGGACAGGGGAATACTGAAGCTTTCTTT.

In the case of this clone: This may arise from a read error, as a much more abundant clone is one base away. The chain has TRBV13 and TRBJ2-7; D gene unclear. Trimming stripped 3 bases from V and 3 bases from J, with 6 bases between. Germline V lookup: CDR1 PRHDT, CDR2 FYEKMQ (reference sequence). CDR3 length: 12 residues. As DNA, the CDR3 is TGTGCCAGCAGCTTTGGGGACTACGAGCAGTACTTC. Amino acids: CASSFGDYEQYF.

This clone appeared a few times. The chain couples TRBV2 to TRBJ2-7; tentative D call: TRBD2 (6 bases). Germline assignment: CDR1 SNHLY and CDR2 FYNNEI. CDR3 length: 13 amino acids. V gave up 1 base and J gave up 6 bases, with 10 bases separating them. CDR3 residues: CASSEGEEGEQYF. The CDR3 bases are TGTGCCAGCAGTGAAGGGGAGGAAGGCGAGCAGTACTTC.

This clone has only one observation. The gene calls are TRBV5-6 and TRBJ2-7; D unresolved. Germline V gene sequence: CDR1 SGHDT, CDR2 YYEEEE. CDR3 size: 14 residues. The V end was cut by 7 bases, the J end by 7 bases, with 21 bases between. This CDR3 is CASRNRRSSVEQYF. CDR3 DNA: TGTGCCAGCCGAAACCGGCGGTCTTCAGTGGAGCAGTACTTC.

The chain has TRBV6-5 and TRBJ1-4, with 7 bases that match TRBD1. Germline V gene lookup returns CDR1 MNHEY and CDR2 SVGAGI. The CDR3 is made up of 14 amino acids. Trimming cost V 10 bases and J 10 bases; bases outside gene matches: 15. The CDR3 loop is CATGAPGGAGKLFF. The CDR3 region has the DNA TGTGCCACCGGGGCCCCAGGGGGTGCGGGAAAACTGTTTTTT.

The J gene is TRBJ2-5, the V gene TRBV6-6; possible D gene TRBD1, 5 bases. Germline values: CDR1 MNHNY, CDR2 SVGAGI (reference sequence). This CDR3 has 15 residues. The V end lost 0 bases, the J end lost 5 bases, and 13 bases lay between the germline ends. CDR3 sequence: CASSYSAQGLETQYF. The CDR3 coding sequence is TGTGCCAGCAGTTACTCGGCCCAGGGCTTGGAGACCCAGTACTTC.

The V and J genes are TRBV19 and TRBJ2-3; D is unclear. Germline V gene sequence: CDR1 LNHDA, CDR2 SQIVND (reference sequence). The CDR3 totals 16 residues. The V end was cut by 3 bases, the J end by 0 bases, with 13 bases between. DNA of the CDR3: TGTGCCAGTAGTATGGGCAGACTCGCTAGCACAGATACGCAGTATTTT. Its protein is CASSMGRLASTDTQYF.

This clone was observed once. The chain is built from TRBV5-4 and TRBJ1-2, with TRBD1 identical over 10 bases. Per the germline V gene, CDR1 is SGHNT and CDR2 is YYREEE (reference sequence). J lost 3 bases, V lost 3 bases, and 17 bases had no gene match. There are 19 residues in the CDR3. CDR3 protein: CASSSPVGDRGGRDYGYTF. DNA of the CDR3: TGTGCCAGCAGCTCCCCCGTGGGGGACAGGGGTGGCAGAGACTATGGCTACACCTTC. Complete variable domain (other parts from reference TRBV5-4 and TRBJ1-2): ETGVTQSPTHLIKTRGQQVTLRCSSQSGHNTVSWYQQALGQGPQFIFQYYREEENGRGNFPPRFSGLQFPNYSSELNVNALELDDSALYLCASSSPVGDRGGRDYGYTFGSGTRLTVV.

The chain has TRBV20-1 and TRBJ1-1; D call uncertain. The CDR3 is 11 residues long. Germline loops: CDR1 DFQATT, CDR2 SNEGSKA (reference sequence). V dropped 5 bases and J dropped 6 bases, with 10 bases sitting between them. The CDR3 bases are TGCAGTGCTGCCAAGTTGTCTGAAGCTTTCTTT. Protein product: CSAAKLSEAFF.

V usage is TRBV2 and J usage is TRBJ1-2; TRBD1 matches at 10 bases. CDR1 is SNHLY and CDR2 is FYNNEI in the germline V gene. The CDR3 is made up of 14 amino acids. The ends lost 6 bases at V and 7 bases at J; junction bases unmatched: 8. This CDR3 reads CASRSSGTGVGYTF. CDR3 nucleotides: TGTGCCAGCAGGAGTTCCGGGACAGGGGTTGGCTACACCTTC.

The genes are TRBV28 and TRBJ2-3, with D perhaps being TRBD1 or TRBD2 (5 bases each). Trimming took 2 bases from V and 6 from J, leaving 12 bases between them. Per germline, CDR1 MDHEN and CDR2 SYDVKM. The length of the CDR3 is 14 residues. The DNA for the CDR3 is TGTGCCAGCAGTTTACAGGGTCGGAGGGATACGCAGTATTTT. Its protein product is CASSLQGRRDTQYF.

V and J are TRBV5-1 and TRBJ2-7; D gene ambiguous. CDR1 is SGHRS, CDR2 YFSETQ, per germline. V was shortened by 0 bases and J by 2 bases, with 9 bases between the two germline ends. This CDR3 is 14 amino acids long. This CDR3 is CASSLVPGTYEQYF. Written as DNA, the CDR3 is TGCGCCAGCAGCTTGGTTCCAGGAACCTACGAGCAGTACTTC.

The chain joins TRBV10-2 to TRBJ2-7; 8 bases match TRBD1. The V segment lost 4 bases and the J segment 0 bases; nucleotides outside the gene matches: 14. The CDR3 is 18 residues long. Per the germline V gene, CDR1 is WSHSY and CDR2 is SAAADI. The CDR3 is CASSVGRGLYSSSYEQYF. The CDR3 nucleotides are TGCGCCAGCAGTGTTGGCAGGGGGCTTTATTCCAGCTCCTACGAGCAGTACTTC.

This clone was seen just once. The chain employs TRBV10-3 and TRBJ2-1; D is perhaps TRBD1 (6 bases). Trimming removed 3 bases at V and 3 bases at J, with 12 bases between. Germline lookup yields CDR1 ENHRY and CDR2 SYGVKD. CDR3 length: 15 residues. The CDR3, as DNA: TGTGCCATCAGTGACAGGGGATCGGGCTACAATGAGCAGTTCTTC. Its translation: CAISDRGSGYNEQFF.

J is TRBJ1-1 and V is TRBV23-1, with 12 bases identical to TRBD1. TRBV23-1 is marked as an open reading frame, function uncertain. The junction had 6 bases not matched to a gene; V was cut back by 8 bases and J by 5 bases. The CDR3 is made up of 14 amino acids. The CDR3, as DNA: TGCGCCAGCTTGGGACAGGGGGCGAAAACTGAAGCTTTCTTT. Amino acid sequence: CASLGQGAKTEAFF.

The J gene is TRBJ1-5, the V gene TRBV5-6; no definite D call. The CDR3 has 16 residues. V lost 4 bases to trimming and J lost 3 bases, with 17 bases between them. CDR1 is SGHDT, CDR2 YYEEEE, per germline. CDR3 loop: CASSRRGYFINQPQHF. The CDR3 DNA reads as TGTGCCAGCAGCCGAAGAGGTTACTTCATCAATCAGCCCCAGCATTTT.